This T cell receptor (beta chain) was retrieved from a study of lymphopenia after photon versus proton radiotherapy. General observations from the study: Under photons, naive T cells and diversity fell while effector/memory populations rose.

As regards this clone: What it binds is unknown.

This CDR3 has 11 residues. V dropped 4 bases and J dropped 3 bases, with 4 bases sitting between them. From germline, CDR1 is SGHNT and CDR2 YENEEA. TCRdb's table, derived via immunoSEQ multiplex PCR, lists solely in-frame clones and lacks some. The repertoire holds just over 25,000 clones, about 85% seen once, with around 5% in the top ten. The specimen comprised peripheral blood, sampled from a patient treated with photon-based radiotherapy. The chain uses TRBV11-3 and TRBJ2-7; no firm D call. The source of this sequence is a man in his thirties or forties with gastric cancer. Written as DNA, the CDR3 is TGTGCCAGCAGCTCGATCTACGAGCAGTACTTC. It is translated as CASSSIYEQYF.